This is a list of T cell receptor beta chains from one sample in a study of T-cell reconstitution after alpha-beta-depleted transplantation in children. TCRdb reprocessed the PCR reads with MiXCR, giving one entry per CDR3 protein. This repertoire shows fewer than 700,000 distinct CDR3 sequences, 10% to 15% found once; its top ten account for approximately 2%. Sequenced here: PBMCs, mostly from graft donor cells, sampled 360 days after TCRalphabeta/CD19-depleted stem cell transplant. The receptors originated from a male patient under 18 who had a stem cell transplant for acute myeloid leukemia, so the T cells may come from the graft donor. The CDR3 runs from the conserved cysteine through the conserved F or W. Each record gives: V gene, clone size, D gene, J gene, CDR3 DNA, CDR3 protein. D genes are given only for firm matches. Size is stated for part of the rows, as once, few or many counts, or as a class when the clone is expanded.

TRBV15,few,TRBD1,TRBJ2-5,TGTGCCACCAGCAGAGTCGACAGGGTACGGGAGACCCAGTACTTC,CATSRVDRVRETQYF
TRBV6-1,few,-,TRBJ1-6,TGTGCCAGCAATATTCAGGGTGAAGTCCATAATTCACCCCTCCACTTT,CASNIQGEVHNSPLHF
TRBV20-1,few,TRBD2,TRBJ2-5,TGCAGTGCTACTCCGGGACTAGCGGGAGGAACCCAAGAGACCCAGTACTTC,CSATPGLAGGTQETQYF
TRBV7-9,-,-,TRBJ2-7,TGTGCCAGCAGCTTAGACAGCCCGACCTACGAGCAGTACTTC,CASSLDSPTYEQYF
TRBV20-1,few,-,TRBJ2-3,TGCAGTGCTAGTCTATCCCCTAGCACAGATACGCAGTATTTT,CSASLSPSTDTQYF
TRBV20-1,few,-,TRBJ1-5,TGCAGTGCTCGGGGATTCTCGGCAGGCAATCAGCCCCAGCATTTT,CSARGFSAGNQPQHF
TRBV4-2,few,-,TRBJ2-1,TGTGCCAGCAGCCTACTCTTGGGCGGGACGAATATCCTCGATGAGCAGTTCTTC,CASSLLLGGTNILDEQFF
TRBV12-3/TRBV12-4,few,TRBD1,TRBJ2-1,TGTGCCAGCAGACTGACAGGGGGGGCTAATGAGCAGTTCTTC,CASRLTGGANEQFF
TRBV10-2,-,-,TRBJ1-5,TGCGCCAGCAGTGAATCAGGAGGGGTCAATCAGCCCCAGCATTTT,CASSESGGVNQPQHF
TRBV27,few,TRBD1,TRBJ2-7,TGTGCCACCAGTCTCGGCCAGGGGGTTAATTCGCACGAGCAGTACTTC,CATSLGQGVNSHEQYF